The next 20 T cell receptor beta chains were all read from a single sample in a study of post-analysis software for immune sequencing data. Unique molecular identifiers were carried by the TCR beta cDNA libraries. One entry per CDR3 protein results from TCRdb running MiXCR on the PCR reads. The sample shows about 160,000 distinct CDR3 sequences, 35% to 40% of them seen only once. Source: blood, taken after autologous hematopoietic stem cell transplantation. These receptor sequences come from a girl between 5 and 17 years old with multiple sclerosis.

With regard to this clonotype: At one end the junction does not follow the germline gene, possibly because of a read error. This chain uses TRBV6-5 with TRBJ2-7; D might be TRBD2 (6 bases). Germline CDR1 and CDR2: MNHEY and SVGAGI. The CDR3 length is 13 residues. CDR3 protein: CASSPGVRLERYF. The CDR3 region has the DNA TGTGCCAGCAGCCCGGGGGTGCGGCTCGAGCGGTACTTC.

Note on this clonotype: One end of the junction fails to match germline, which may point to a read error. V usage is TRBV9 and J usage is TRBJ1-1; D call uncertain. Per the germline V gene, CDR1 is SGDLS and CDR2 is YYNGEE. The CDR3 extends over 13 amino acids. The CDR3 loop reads CVSSVDPPSKAFF. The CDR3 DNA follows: TGTGTCAGCAGCGTAGATCCCCCTTCCAAAGCTTTCTTT.

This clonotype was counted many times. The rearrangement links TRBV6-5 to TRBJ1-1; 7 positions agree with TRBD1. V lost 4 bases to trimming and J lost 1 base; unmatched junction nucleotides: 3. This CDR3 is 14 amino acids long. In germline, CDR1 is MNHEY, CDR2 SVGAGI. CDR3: CASSSTGANTEAFF. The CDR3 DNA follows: TGTGCCAGCAGTTCCACAGGGGCGAACACTGAAGCTTTCTTT.

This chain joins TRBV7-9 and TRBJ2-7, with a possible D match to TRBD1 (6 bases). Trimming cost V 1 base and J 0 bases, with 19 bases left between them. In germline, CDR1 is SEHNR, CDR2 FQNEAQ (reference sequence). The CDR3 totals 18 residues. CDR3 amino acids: CASSLGGTRGRSSYEQYF. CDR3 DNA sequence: TGTGCCAGCAGCTTAGGGGGGACACGAGGTCGGAGCTCCTACGAGCAGTACTTC.

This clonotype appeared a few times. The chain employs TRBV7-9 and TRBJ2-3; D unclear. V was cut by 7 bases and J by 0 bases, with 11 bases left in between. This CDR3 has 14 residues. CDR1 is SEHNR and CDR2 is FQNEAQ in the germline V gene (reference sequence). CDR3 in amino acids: CASITPDSTDTQYF. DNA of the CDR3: TGTGCCAGCATCACACCGGACAGCACAGATACGCAGTATTTT. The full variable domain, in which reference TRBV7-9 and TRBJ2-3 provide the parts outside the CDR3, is DTGVSQNPRHKITKRGQNVTFRCDPISEHNRLYWYRQTLGQGPEFLTYFQNEAQLEKSRLLSDRFSAERPKGSFSTLEIQRTEQGDSAMYLCASITPDSTDTQYFGPGTRLTVL.

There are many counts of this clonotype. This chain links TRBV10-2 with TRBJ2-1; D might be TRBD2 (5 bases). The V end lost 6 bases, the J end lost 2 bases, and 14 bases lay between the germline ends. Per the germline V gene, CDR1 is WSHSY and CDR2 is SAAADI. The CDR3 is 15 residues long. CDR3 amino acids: CASREDSSTYNEQFF. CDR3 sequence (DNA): TGCGCCAGCAGGGAGGATAGCTCCACCTACAATGAGCAGTTCTTC.

The CDR3 DNA reads as TGTGCCAGCAGCCCCCGGGATAGCGGGAGAGTCGGTGAGCAGTTCTTC. Its protein is CASSPRDSGRVGEQFF. The chain joins TRBV9 to TRBJ2-1, with 9 bases matching TRBD2. The CDR3 covers 16 residues. V shed 4 bases, J shed 9 bases, and the junction held 14 bases outside the gene matches. Germline CDR1 and CDR2: SGDLS and YYNGEE.

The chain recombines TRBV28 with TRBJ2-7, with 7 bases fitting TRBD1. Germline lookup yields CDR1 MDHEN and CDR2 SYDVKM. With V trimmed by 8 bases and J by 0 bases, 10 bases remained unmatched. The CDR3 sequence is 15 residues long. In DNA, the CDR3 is TGTGCCAGCCGGCTTGACAGGGCGAGCTCCTACGAGCAGTACTTC. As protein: CASRLDRASSYEQYF.

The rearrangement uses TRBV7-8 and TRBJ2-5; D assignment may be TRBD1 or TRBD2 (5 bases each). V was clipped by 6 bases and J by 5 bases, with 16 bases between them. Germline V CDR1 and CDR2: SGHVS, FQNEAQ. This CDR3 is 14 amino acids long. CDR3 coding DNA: TGTGCCAGCAGACCGGGGCCAACAAGGGAGACCCAGTACTTC. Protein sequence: CASRPGPTRETQYF. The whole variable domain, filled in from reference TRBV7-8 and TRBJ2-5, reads GAGVSQSPRYKVAKRGQDVALRCDPISGHVSLFWYQQALGQGPEFLTYFQNEAQLDKSGLPSDRFFAERPEGSVSTLKIQRTQQEDSAVYLCASRPGPTRETQYFGPGTRLLVL.

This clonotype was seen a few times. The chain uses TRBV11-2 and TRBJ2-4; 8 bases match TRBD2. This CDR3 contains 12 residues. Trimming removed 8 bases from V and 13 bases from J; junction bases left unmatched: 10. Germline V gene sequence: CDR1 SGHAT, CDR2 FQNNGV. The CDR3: CASGTSGREQYF. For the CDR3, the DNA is TGTGCCAGCGGGACTAGTGGGCGGGAGCAGTACTTC. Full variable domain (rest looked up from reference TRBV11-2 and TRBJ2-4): EAGVAQSPRYKIIEKRQSVAFWCNPISGHATLYWYQQILGQGPKLLIQFQNNGVVDDSQLPKDRFSAERLKGVDSTLKIQPAKLEDSAVYLCASGTSGREQYFGAGTRLSVL.

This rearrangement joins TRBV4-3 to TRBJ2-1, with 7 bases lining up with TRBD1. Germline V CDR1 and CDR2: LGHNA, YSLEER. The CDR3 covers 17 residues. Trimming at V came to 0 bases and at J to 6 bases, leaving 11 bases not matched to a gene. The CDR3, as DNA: TGCGCCAGCAGCCAAGATTCATTTGTTCCAGGGGGCAATGAGCAGTTCTTC. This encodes CASSQDSFVPGGNEQFF.

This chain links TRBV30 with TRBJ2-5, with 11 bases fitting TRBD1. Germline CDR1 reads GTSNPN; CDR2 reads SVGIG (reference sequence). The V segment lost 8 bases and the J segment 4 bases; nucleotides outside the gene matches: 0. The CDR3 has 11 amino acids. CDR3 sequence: CAGQGAETQYF. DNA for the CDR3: TGTGCCGGACAGGGGGCAGAGACCCAGTACTTC.

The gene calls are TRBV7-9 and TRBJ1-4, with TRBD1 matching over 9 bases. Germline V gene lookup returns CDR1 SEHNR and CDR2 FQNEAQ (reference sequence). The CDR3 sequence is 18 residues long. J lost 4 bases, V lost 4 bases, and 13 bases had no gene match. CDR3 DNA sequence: TGTGCCAGCAGCTCCGGGACAGGGAAGGGGACGGGTAATGAAAAACTGTTTTTT. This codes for CASSSGTGKGTGNEKLFF.

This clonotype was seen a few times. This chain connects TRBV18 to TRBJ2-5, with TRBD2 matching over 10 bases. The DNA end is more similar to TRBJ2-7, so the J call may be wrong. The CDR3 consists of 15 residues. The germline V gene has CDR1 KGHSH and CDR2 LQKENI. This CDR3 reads CASSPRLAGVHEQYF. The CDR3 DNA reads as TGTGCCAGCTCACCACGCCTAGCGGGAGTACACGAGCAGTACTTC.

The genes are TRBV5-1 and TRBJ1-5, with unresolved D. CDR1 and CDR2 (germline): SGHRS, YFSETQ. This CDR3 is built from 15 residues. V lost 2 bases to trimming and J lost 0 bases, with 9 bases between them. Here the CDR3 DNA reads TGCGCCAGCAGCTTCAACGGACTTAGCAATCAGCCCCAGCATTTT. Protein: CASSFNGLSNQPQHF.

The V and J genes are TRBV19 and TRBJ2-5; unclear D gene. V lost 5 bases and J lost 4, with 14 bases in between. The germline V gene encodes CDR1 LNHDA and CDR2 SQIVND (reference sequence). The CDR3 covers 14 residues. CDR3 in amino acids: CASSWSAVGETQYF. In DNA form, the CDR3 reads TGTGCCAGTAGTTGGTCGGCAGTGGGAGAGACCCAGTACTTC.

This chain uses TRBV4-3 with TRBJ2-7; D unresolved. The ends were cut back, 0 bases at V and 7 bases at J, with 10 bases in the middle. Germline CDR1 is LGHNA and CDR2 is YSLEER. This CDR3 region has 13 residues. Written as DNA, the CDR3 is TGCGCCAGCAGCCAAGATTATGGGGATGAGCAGTACTTC. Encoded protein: CASSQDYGDEQYF.

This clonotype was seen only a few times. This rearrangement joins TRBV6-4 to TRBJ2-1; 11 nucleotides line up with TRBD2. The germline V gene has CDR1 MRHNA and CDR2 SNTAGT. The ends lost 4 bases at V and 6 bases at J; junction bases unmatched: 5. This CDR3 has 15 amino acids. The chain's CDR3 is CASSGSTSGSNEQFF. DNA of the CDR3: TGTGCCAGCAGTGGGTCCACTAGCGGGAGCAATGAGCAGTTCTTC.

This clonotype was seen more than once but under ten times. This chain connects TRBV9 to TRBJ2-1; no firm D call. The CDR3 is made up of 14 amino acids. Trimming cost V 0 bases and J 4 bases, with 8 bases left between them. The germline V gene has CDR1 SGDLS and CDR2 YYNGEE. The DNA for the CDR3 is TGTGCCAGCAGCGTAGAGATAGATTACAATGAGCAGTTCTTC. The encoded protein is CASSVEIDYNEQFF.

As DNA, the CDR3 is TGTGCCAGCAGTTTGGGCAGAAACGGGGTCATTCAGTACTTC. It encodes CASSLGRNGVIQYF. The chain joins TRBV28 to TRBJ2-4; TRBD2 might be the D (5 bases). The germline V and J ends were trimmed by 3 bases and 9 bases, with 15 bases remaining between them. The V gene's germline CDR1 is MDHEN and CDR2 SYDVKM. The CDR3 runs 14 residues.